The T cell receptor beta chain under discussion was sequenced for a study of blood T cell repertoires in COVID-19 (dated by TCRdb to 2018 to 2020). Background for the entire study: The collaborator samples originated in the United States, Italy and Spain and spanned the acute and convalescent phases of COVID-19. The material from the prospective study consisted of cDNA or gDNA derived from T cells, B-cell-depleted T cells, or PBMCs. Subjects who had been exposed to COVID-19, were actively infected with it, or had recovered from it provided the deeply sampled blood TCRbeta repertoires that made up the dataset. A freely available public database, intended as a resource for researchers studying the immune response to SARS-CoV-2, is where the repertoires were released. Samples were obtained from the ongoing ImmuneRACE study (first 160 participants) and from about 1,300 subjects provided by 6 global collaborators. A de-identified subject ID, COVID-19 status, age in years and sex were almost always included in the sample metadata. Where available, HLA class I and class II types were obtained from metadata supplied by the sample provider rather than from assay-based typing. What the authors observed across the whole study: Clinical and demographic metadata were provided uncurated, with the amount varying by source and participant.

Participants in the prospective study were enrolled through a virtual design, were aged roughly 18 to 100 years, and lived in fewer than 30 United States geographic areas. In the prospective study, participants were assigned to cohorts based on the clinical history participants reported in a screening survey and a study questionnaire. For ImmuneRACE Cohort 3, a participant was defined as recovered based on two consecutive negative NP/OP PCR tests, clearance by a healthcare professional, or resolution of symptoms. In the prospective study, mobile phlebotomists collected whole blood, serum and a nasopharyngeal or oropharyngeal swab from each participant. Participants in the prospective study had the option to provide additional blood draws and questionnaires over a roughly two-month period. Prospective study blood samples were shipped either frozen or at room temperature before DNA extraction. TCRbeta CDR3 regions were amplified from genomic DNA using the immunoSEQ Assay, a bias-controlled multiplex PCR. Processing in the source paper ran as follows. Nucleated cell counts per sample were estimated from amplification of reference gene primers within the assay. To quantify the absolute abundance of each unique TCRbeta CDR3 rearrangement, sequence reads were collapsed and filtered. For each sample, productive Simpson clonality was calculated as the square root of Simpson's diversity index across productive rearrangements. TCRdb mirrors the immuneACCESS table, restricted to in-frame sequences. Some clones are absent from its copies; in checked studies, under half trace to an unresolved V gene, and the reason for the others is unknown. From that table come the V and J calls and clone size; the DNA was used to work out D and trimming. The sample records roughly 250,000 clones, about 89% of which are singletons. The ten largest clones capture 8.8% of the sample.

From the germline V gene, CDR1 is SGHAT and CDR2 is FQNNGV. The CDR3 sequence holds 14 residues, the cysteine and phenylalanine included. The retained sequence is limited to the CDR3, 42 bases, with the frame set at the first base. The V and J ends are trimmed by 4 bases and 5 bases, leaving 11 bases between them. Concerning this clone: The target of this receptor is not known. Nothing much larger sits one base from this clone, and base qualities are not available.

This chain joins TRBV11-2 to TRBJ2-2; TRBD1 is a weak D gene call, 6 bases matching. The TCR sequence derives from a man in his forties or fifties who had recovered from COVID-19. Input material: PBMCs or T cells enriched from blood (not recorded which). The nucleotides are TGTGCCAGCAGCTGGGGCAGGGGAACCGGGGAGCTGTTTTTT. This gives the protein CASSWGRGTGELFF.